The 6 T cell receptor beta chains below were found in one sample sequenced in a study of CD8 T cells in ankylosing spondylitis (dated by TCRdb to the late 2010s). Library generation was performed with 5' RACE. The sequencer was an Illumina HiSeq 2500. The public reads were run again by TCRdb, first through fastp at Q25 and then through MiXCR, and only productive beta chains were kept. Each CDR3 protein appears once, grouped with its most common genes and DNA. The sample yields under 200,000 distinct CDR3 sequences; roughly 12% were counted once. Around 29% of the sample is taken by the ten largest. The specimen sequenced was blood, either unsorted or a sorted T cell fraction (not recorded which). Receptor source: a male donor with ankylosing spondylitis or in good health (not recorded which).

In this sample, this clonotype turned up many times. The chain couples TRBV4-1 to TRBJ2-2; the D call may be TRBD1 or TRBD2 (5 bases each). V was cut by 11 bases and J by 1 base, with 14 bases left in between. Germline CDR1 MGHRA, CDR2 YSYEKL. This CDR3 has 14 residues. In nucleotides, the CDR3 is TGCGCCGGGGCGAGGGCGATGAACACCGGGGAGCTGTTTTTT. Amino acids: CAGARAMNTGELFF.

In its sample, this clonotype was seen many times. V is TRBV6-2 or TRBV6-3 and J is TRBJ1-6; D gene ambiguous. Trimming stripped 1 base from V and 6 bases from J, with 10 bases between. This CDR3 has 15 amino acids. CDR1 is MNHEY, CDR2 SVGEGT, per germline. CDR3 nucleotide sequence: TGTGCCAGCAGTTACTGGGAGTACGGTAATTCACCCCTCCACTTT. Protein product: CASSYWEYGNSPLHF.

DNA for the CDR3: TGTGCCAGCAGTTTAATCCGGGAGGGCACAGATACGCAGTATTTT. Its protein is CASSLIREGTDTQYF. The chain combines TRBV27 with TRBJ2-3; 7 bases align to TRBD2. Trimming at V came to 2 bases and at J to 1 base, leaving 3 bases not matched to a gene. Germline CDR1 reads MNHEY; CDR2 reads SMNVEV (reference sequence). This CDR3 is 15 amino acids long.

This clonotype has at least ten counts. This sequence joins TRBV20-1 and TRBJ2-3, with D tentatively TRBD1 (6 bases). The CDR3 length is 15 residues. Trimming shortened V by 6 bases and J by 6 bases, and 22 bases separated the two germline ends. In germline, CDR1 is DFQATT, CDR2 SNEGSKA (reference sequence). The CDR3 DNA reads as TGCAGTGCCACCAGGGGCCAAGTAGTGGGTGATACGCAGTATTTT. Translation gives CSATRGQVVGDTQYF.

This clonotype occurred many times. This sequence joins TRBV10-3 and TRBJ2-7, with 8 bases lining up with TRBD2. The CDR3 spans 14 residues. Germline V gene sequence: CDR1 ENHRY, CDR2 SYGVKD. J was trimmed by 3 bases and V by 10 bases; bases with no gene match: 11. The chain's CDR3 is CATLPRGGSYEQYF. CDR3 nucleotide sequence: TGTGCCACCCTCCCTCGCGGGGGGAGCTACGAGCAGTACTTC.

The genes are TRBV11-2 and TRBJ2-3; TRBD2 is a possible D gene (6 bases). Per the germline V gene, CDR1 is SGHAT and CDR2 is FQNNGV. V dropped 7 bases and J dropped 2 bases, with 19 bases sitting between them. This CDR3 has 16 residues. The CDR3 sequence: CASTSTWDLNTDTQYF. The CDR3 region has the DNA TGTGCCAGCACCTCTACTTGGGACTTAAACACAGATACGCAGTATTTT. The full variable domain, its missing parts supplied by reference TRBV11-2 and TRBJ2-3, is EAGVAQSPRYKIIEKRQSVAFWCNPISGHATLYWYQQILGQGPKLLIQFQNNGVVDDSQLPKDRFSAERLKGVDSTLKIQPAKLEDSAVYLCASTSTWDLNTDTQYFGPGTRLTVL.